A single TCR beta chain is shown here with its context. Its binding antigen is unknown. Per-base quality was not reported, and no clone a single base away is much larger than it. This sample is drawn from a study of metastatic and nonmetastatic thyroid tumors (dated by TCRdb to the early 2020s). For context, the study as a whole: For patients with malignant and with benign thyroid disease, the researchers compared repertoires between peripheral blood samples and tumor or nodule tissue samples. On the study overall, not on this receptor specifically: In both blood and tumor samples, TCR beta diversity was reported to be significantly higher in malignant tumors than in benign nodules.

The CDR3 holds 17 amino acids from the cysteine to the phenylalanine. Just the 51-base CDR3 DNA is kept, in frame starting at base 1. The V end gives up 4 bases and the J end 4 bases, leaving 13 bases in the junction not matched to a gene. Based on the germline V gene, the CDR1 and CDR2 sequences are SGHTA and FQGTGA. The library was produced with PCR. TCRdb shows the sequencer as Illumina HiSeq 4000. High-throughput sequencing was used to profile the TCR beta-chain CDR3 region of every patient. As for the authors' bioinformatics: A classifier to discriminate distant-metastatic papillary thyroid cancer patients was built from CDR3 differences across clinicopathological groups. The Shannon index was used to measure repertoire diversity, and the Morisita-Horn index was used to measure how similar tumor and blood repertoires were. The public reads were run again by TCRdb, first through fastp at Q25 and then through MiXCR, and only productive beta chains were kept. TCRdb, not the authors, supplied the V and J calls. The table for this sample lists about 27,000 clones; roughly 17% of them were counted only once. The leading ten clones occupy roughly 6.6% of the sample.

No patient had received any treatment before thyroid surgery. Patient clinical samples collected from the early 2010s to the late 2010s were retrospectively analysed using T-cell receptor beta sequencing. The specimen sequenced was blood. The sequence is built from TRBV7-3 and TRBJ2-5, and TRBD2 aligns with 9 junction nucleotides. The clonotype was recovered from a male donor with papillary thyroid cancer or a benign thyroid nodule (not recorded which). Some clones in this sample may be carry-over from other donors' samples. The base sequence is TGTGCCAGCAGCTCGTGGCTTAGCGGGAGTGCTCGAGAGACCCAGTACTTC. It specifies CASSSWLSGSARETQYF.